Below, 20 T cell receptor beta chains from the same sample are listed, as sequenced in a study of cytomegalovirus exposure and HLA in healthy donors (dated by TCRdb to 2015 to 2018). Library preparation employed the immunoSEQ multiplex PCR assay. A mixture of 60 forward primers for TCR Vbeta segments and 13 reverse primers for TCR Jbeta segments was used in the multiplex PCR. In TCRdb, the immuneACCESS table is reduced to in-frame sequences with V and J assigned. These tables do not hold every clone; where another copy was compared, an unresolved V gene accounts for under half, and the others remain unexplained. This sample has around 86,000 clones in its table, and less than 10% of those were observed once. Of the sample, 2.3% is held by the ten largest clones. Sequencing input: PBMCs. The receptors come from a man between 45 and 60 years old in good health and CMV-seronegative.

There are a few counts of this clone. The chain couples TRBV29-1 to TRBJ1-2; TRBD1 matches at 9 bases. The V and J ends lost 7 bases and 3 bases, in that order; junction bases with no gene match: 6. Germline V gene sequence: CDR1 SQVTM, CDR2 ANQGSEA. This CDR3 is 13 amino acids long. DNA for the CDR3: TGCAGCGGATTAACAGGGGGCGACTATGGCTACACCTTC. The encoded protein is CSGLTGGDYGYTF.

CDR3: CASSTQGGGGQPQHF. CDR3 sequence (DNA): TGTGCCAGCTCAACTCAGGGAGGAGGGGGCCAGCCCCAGCATTTT. The rearrangement links TRBV18 to TRBJ1-5, with 7 bases that match TRBD1. Germline CDR1 is KGHSH and CDR2 is LQKENI. This CDR3 has 15 amino acids. J gave up 7 bases and V 5 bases, and 11 bases lay outside the gene matches.

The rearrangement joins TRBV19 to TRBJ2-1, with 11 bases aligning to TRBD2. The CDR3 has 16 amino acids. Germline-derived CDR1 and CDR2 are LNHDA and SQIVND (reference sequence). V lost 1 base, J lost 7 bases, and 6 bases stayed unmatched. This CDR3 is CASSIVRLAGSNEQFF. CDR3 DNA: TGTGCCAGTAGTATAGTCCGACTAGCGGGATCGAATGAGCAGTTCTTC.

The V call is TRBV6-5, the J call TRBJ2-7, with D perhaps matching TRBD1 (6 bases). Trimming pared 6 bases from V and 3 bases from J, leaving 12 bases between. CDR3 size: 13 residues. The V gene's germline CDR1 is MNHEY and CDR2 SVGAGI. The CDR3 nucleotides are TGTGCCAGCAGCAACGGACAGAGCTACGAGCAGTACTTC. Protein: CASSNGQSYEQYF.

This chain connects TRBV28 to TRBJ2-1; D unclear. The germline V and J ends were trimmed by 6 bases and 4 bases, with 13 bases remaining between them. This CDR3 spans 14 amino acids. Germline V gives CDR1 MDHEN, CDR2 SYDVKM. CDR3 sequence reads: CASREGMTYNEQFF. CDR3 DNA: TGTGCCAGCAGAGAAGGAATGACTTACAATGAGCAGTTCTTC.

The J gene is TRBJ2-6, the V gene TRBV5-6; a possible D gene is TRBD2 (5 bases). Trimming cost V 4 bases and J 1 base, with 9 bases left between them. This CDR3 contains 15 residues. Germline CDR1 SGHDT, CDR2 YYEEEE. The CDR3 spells CASSVEGSGANVLTF. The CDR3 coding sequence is TGTGCCAGCAGCGTAGAGGGTTCTGGGGCCAACGTCCTGACTTTC.

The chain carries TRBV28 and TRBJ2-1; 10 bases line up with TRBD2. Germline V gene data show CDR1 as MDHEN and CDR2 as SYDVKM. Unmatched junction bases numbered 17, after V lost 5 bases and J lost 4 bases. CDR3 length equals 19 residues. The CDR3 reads CASSTTWTRRTSGYNEQFF. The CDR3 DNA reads TGTGCCAGCAGTACTACTTGGACGCGTAGGACTAGCGGATACAATGAGCAGTTCTTC.

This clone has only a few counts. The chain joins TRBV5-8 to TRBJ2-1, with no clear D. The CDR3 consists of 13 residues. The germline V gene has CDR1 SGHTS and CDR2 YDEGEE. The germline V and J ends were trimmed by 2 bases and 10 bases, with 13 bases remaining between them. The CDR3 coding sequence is TGTGCCAGCAGCTTCCTAAACCTAAAGGAGCAGTTCTTC. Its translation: CASSFLNLKEQFF.

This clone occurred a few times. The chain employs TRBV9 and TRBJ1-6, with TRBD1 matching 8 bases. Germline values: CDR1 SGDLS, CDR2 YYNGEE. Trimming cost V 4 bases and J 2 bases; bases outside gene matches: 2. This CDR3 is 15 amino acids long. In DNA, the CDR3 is TGTGCCAGCAGCCAGGGGGCGGCCTATAATTCACCCCTCCACTTT. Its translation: CASSQGAAYNSPLHF.

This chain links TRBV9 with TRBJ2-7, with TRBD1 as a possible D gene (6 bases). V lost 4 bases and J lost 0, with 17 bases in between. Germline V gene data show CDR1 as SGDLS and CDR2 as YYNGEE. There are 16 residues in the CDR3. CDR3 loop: CASSPRTDSSSYEQYF. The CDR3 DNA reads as TGTGCCAGCAGCCCTAGGACAGATTCCTCCTCCTACGAGCAGTACTTC.

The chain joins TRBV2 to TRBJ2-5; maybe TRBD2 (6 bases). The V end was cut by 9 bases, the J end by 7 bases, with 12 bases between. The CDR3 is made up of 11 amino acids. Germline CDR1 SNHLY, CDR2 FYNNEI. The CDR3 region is CASGDGGTQYF. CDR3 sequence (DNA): TGTGCCAGTGGGGACGGGGGGACCCAGTACTTC. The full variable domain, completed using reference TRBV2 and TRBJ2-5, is EPEVTQTPSHQVTQMGQEVILRCVPISNHLYFYWYRQILGQKVEFLVSFYNNEISEKSEIFDDQFSVERPDGSNFTLKIRSTKLEDSAMYFCASGDGGTQYFGPGTRLLVL.

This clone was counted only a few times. The CDR3 sequence is CASSLNRGLNTEAFF. CDR3 DNA: TGTGCCAGCAGCTTAAACAGGGGATTGAACACTGAAGCTTTCTTT. The V and J genes are TRBV5-6 and TRBJ1-1, with 7 positions matching TRBD1. The germline V gene has CDR1 SGHDT and CDR2 YYEEEE. The CDR3 length is 15 residues. J gave up 0 bases and V 2 bases, and 4 bases lay outside the gene matches. Based on the CDR3 plus reference TRBV5-6 and TRBJ1-1, the full variable domain is DAGVTQSPTHLIKTRGQQVTLRCSPKSGHDTVSWYQQALGQGPQFIFQYYEEEERQRGNFPDRFSGHQFPNYSSELNVNALLLGDSALYLCASSLNRGLNTEAFFGQGTRLTVV.

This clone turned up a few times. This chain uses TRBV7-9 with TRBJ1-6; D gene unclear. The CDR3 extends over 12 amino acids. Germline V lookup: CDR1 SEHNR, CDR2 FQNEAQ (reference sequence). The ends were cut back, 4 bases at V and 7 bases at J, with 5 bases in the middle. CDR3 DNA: TGTGCCAGCAGCTCCCAAAATTCACCCCTCCACTTT. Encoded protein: CASSSQNSPLHF.

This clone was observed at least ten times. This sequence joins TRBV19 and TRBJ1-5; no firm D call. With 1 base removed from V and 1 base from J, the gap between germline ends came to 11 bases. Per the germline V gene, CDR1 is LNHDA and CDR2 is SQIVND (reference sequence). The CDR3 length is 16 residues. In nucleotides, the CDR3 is TGTGCCAGTAGTATAGGTCTGAGGGAAAGCAATCAGCCCCAGCATTTT. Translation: CASSIGLRESNQPQHF.

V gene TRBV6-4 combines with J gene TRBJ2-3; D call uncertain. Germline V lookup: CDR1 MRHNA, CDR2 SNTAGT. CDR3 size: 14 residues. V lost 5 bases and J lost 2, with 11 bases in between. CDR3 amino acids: CASSPGPTTDTQYF. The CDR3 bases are TGTGCCAGCAGTCCAGGTCCTACCACAGATACGCAGTATTTT.

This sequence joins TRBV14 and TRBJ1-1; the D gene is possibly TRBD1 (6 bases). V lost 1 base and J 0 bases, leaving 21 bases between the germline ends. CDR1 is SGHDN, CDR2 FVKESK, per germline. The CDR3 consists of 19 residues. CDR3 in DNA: TGTGCCAGCAGCCAAGGACCTCGGACAGCCCCCCTTATGAACACTGAAGCTTTCTTT. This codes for CASSQGPRTAPLMNTEAFF.

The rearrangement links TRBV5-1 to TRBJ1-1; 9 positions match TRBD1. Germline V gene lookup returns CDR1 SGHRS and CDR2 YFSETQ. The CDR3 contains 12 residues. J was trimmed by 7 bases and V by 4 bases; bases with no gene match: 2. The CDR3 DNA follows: TGCGCCAGCAGCGGGACAGGGCATGAAGCTTTCTTT. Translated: CASSGTGHEAFF.

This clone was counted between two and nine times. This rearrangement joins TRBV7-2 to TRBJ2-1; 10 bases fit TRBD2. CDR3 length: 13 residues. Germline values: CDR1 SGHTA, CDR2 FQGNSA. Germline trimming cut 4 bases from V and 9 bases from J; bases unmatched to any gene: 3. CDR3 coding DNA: TGTGCCAGCAGCTCTAGCGGGAGAGGTGAGCAGTTCTTC. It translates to CASSSSGRGEQFF.

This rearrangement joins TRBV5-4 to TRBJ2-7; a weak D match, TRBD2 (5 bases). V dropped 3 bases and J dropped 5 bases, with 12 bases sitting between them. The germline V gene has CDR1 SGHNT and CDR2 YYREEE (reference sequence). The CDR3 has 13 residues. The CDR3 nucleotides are TGTGCCAGCAGCTCTAGGTATAGCGACGAGCAGTACTTC. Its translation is CASSSRYSDEQYF.

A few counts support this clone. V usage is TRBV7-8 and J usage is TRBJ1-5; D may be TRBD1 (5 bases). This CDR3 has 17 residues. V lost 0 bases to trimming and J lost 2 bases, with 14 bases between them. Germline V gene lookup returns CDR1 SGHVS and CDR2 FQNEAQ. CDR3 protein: CASSLAVGVVRNQPQHF. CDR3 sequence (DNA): TGTGCCAGCAGCTTAGCGGTAGGGGTGGTTCGCAATCAGCCCCAGCATTTT.